This entry lists 18 T cell receptor beta chains sequenced from one sample in a study of vaccination and CD4 T cells after COVID-19. Treatment denoted: roughly 10-day PBMC culture with coronavirus spike peptide pools or control peptides (ViraFEST assay). The Oncomine TCR Beta short-read assay was applied to DNA of cultured CD4+ T cells. TCRdb reprocessed the PCR reads via MiXCR and lists one record per CDR3 protein. This sample yields about 17,000 distinct CDR3 sequences, of which roughly three fifths are seen a single time; around a tenth belongs to the top ten. The antigens these receptors bind are not known. Sequenced input: CD4+ T cells from blood, cultured in vitro. Receptor source: a human donor who had recovered from COVID-19.

The count of this clonotype is one. The chain uses TRBV7-9 and TRBJ2-3; D remains unclear. This CDR3 region has 12 residues. Trimming shortened V by 3 bases and J by 2 bases, and 3 bases separated the two germline ends. The germline gives CDR1 SEHNR, CDR2 FQNEAQ (reference sequence). DNA of the CDR3: TGTGCCAGCAGCTTTGCCACAGATACGCAGTATTTT. Amino acids: CASSFATDTQYF.

The chain joins TRBV20-1 to TRBJ1-1; no firm D call. Deletions cut 3 bases from V and 1 base from J, with 9 bases between. In germline, CDR1 is DFQATT, CDR2 SNEGSKA (reference sequence). The CDR3 contains 13 residues. The CDR3 DNA reads TGCAGTGCTAGTGGGCACCAGAACACTGAAGCTTTCTTT. Translation: CSASGHQNTEAFF.

This chain's CDR3 is CASSYSNRASPLHF. The CDR3 DNA reads as TGTGCCAGCAGTTACTCGAACAGGGCGTCACCCCTCCACTTT. The J gene is TRBJ1-6, the V gene TRBV6-5, with a weak D call TRBD1 (6 bases). The CDR3 contains 14 residues. Between the trimmed V and J ends, which lost 0 bases and 10 bases, there was a span of 10 bases. Per the germline V gene, CDR1 is MNHEY and CDR2 is SVGAGI.

This rearrangement joins TRBV20-1 to TRBJ1-2, with 9 bases aligning to TRBD1. This CDR3 spans 13 amino acids. Germline V lookup: CDR1 DFQATT, CDR2 SNEGSKA (reference sequence). V trimming: 0 bases; J trimming: 12 bases; junction bases outside the gene matches: 8. CDR3 DNA: TGCAGTGCTAGAGATGTACAGGGGGCGAAAGACACCTTC. Translation gives CSARDVQGAKDTF.

This chain links TRBV24-1 with TRBJ1-1, with 7 bases lining up with TRBD1. Trimming at V came to 4 bases and at J to 7 bases, leaving 8 bases not matched to a gene. The CDR3 contains 14 residues. The germline V gene has CDR1 KGHDR and CDR2 SFDVKD. The CDR3 nucleotides read TGTGCCACCAGTGAGAACCGGGACAGAAGTGAAGCTTTCTTT. Translated, it gives CATSENRDRSEAFF.

The genes are TRBV6-1 and TRBJ1-1; D not certain. Trimming stripped 7 bases from V and 2 bases from J, with 17 bases between. Germline V gene lookup returns CDR1 MNHNS and CDR2 SASEGT. The CDR3 totals 15 residues. DNA of the CDR3: TGTGCCAGCAATCTTATTCCGGGAGGAAACACTGAAGCTTTCTTT. Amino acids: CASNLIPGGNTEAFF.

The CDR3 nucleotides read TGTGCCAGCGGGGGCAGGGAAAGTTTGGAGACCCAGTACTTC. It translates to CASGGRESLETQYF. This chain joins TRBV6-2 or TRBV6-3 and TRBJ2-5; D possibly corresponds to TRBD1 (6 bases). V lost 8 bases and J 5 bases, leaving 18 bases between the germline ends. CDR1 is MNHEY and CDR2 is SVGEGT in the germline V gene. The CDR3 contains 14 residues.

The V call is TRBV6-1, the J call TRBJ2-3; D remains ambiguous. CDR3 length: 16 residues. Germline assignment: CDR1 MNHNS and CDR2 SASEGT. Trimming took 2 bases from V and 5 from J, leaving 17 bases between them. In nucleotides, the CDR3 is TGTGCCAGCAGTGAATTGTCACCCAGCATAGGAGATACGCAGTATTTT. As protein: CASSELSPSIGDTQYF.

This clonotype has just a few counts. The CDR3 loop is CASALRRSEPQHF. The CDR3 DNA is TGTGCCAGTGCCTTACGGAGATCGGAGCCCCAGCATTTT. The chain employs TRBV27 and TRBJ1-5; the D is unclear. The CDR3 length is 13 residues. Trimming left V 9 bases short and J 8 bases short, with 17 bases between. Germline CDR1 is MNHEY and CDR2 is SMNVEV (reference sequence).

A few counts support this clonotype. The CDR3 sequence is CATSDLPRTGLETQYF. The DNA for the CDR3 is TGTGCCACCAGTGATCTCCCTCGGACAGGTTTAGAGACCCAGTACTTC. The V call is TRBV24-1, the J call TRBJ2-5, with 7 bases identical to TRBD1. Germline loops: CDR1 KGHDR, CDR2 SFDVKD. V shed 3 bases and J 4 bases; nucleotides not matched to a gene: 10. CDR3 size: 16 residues.

This clonotype was counted a few times. This rearrangement joins TRBV7-2 to TRBJ2-3; D call uncertain. Germline CDR1 reads SGHTA; CDR2 reads FQGNSA. The CDR3 is 15 residues long. The V end was cut by 0 bases, the J end by 1 base, with 8 bases between. CDR3 sequence reads: CASSLAARGTDTQYF. The CDR3 DNA follows: TGTGCCAGCAGCTTAGCGGCTCGGGGCACAGATACGCAGTATTTT.

The chain combines TRBV24-1 with TRBJ2-1, with TRBD1 as a possible D gene (6 bases). Trimming removed 5 bases at V and 2 bases at J, with 18 bases between. This CDR3 has 17 residues. In germline, CDR1 is KGHDR, CDR2 SFDVKD. The CDR3: CATSAPVTGGAYNEQFF. The CDR3 coding sequence is TGTGCCACCAGTGCCCCCGTGACAGGCGGAGCCTACAATGAGCAGTTCTTC.

The chain carries TRBV19 and TRBJ1-2; no definite D call. The CDR3 has 13 amino acids. Trimming removed 2 bases from V and 2 bases from J, with 6 bases in between. Germline V gene sequence: CDR1 LNHDA, CDR2 SQIVND (reference sequence). DNA for the CDR3: TGTGCCAGTAGTATACGTGTAAACTATGGCTACACCTTC. Encoded protein: CASSIRVNYGYTF.

The chain joins TRBV12-3 or TRBV12-4 to TRBJ2-3, with TRBD2 matching 7 bases. J was trimmed by 6 bases and V by 5 bases; bases with no gene match: 5. The CDR3 is 13 residues long. The CDR3 DNA follows: TGTGCCAGCAGTGGGGACTACAGGGATACGCAGTATTTT. This codes for CASSGDYRDTQYF.

V is TRBV6-1 and J is TRBJ1-2; D unresolved. Trimming pared 1 base from V and 2 bases from J, leaving 8 bases between. Germline V gene sequence: CDR1 MNHNS, CDR2 SASEGT. CDR3 length equals 14 residues. CDR3 protein: CASSEVPGNYGYTF. For the CDR3, the DNA is TGTGCCAGCAGTGAAGTGCCAGGAAACTATGGCTACACCTTC.

A few counts support this clonotype. The V and J genes are TRBV7-2 and TRBJ1-1; the match to TRBD1 covers 8 bases. Germline V gene sequence: CDR1 SGHTA, CDR2 FQGNSA. The CDR3 consists of 15 residues. The ends lost 5 bases at V and 8 bases at J; junction bases unmatched: 13. The DNA for the CDR3 is TGTGCCAGCAGCCTGACCGGGACAGGTTTGGGGGAAGCTTTCTTT. This encodes CASSLTGTGLGEAFF.

The rearrangement joins TRBV12-3 or TRBV12-4 to TRBJ2-3; 7 bases map to TRBD2. Trimming took 4 bases from V and 4 from J; bases not matched to a gene: 2. This CDR3 has 13 amino acids. CDR3 in DNA: TGTGCCAGCAGTTGGGGAGGGGCAGATACGCAGTATTTT. Its protein product is CASSWGGADTQYF.

The chain joins TRBV12-3 or TRBV12-4 to TRBJ1-5; 8 bases align to TRBD1. The CDR3 consists of 15 residues. J gave up 5 bases and V 2 bases, and 5 bases lay outside the gene matches. CDR3 amino acids: CASSLSGGRDQPQHF. The CDR3 DNA is TGTGCCAGCAGTTTATCAGGGGGCCGGGATCAGCCCCAGCATTTT.